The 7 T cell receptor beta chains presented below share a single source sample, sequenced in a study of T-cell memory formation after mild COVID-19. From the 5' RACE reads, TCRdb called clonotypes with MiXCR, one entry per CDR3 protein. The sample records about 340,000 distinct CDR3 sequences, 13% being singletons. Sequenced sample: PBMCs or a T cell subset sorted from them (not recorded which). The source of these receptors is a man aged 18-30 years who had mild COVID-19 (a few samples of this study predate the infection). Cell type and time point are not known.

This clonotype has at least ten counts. The CDR3 DNA reads TGTGCCAGCAGCCCACGGACACCAAGCACAGATACGCAGTATTTT. Translating gives CASSPRTPSTDTQYF. The gene calls are TRBV7-9 and TRBJ2-3, with D perhaps matching TRBD1 (5 bases). Germline V gene sequence: CDR1 SEHNR, CDR2 FQNEAQ (reference sequence). The CDR3 runs to 15 residues. V lost 5 bases to trimming and J lost 0 bases, with 12 bases between them.

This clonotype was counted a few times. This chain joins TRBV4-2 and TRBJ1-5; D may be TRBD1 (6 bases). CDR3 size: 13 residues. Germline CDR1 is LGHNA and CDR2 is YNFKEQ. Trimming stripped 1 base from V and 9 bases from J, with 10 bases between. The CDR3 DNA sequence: TGTGCCAGCAGCCAAGGAGGGGGGCGGCCCCAGCATTTT. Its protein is CASSQGGGRPQHF.

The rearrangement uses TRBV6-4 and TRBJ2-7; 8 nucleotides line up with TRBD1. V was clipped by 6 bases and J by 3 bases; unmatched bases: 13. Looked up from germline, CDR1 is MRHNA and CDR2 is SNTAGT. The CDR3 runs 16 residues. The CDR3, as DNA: TGTGCCAGCAGACACCGGGTCAGGGGGCGCTTCTACGAGCAGTACTTC. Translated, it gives CASRHRVRGRFYEQYF.

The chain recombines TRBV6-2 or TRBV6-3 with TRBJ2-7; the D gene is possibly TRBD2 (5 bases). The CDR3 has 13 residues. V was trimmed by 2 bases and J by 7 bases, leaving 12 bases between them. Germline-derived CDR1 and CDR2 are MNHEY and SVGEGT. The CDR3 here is CASSYLRTGEQYV. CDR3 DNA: TGTGCCAGCAGTTACCTCAGGACGGGGGAGCAGTACGTC.

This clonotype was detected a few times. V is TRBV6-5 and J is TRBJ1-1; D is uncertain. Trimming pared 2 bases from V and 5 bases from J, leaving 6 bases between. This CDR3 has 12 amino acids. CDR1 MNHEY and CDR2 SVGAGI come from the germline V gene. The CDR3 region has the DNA TGTGCCAGCAGTTACGGAGAAACTGAAGCTTTCTTT. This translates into CASSYGETEAFF.

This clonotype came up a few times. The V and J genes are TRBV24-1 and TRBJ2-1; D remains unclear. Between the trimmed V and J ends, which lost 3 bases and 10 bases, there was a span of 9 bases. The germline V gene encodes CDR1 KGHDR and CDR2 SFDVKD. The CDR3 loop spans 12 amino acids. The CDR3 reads CATSDTAKEQFF. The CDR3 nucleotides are TGTGCCACCAGTGATACAGCAAAGGAGCAGTTCTTC.

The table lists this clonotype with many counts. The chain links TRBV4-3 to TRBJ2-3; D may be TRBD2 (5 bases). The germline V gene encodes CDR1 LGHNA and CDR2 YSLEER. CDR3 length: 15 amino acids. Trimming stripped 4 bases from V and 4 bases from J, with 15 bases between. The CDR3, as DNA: TGCGCCAGCAGCCGGGCCCCGGGGATCGCAGATACGCAGTATTTT. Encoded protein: CASSRAPGIADTQYF.